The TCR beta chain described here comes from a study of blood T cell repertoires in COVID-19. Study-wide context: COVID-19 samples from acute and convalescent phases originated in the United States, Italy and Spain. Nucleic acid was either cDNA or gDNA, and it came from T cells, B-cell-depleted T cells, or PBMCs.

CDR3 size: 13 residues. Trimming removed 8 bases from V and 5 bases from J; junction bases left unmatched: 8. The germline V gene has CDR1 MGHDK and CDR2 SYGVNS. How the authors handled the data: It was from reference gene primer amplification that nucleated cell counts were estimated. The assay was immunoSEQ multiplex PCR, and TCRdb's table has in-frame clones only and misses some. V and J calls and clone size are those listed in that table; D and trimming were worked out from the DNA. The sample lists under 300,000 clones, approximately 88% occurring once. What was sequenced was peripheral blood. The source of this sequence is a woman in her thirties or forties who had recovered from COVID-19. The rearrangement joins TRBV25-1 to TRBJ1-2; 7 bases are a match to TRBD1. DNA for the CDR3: TGTGCCAGCGTAAGACAGGGCGGGTATGGCTACACCTTC. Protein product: CASVRQGGYGYTF.